The source of this T cell receptor (beta chain) is a study of technical replicates of blood from several donors. A remark on this clone: At the DNA level, this CDR3 is encoded by other sequences in the same sample as well.

Sequencing used immunoSEQ multiplex PCR; TCRdb keeps in-frame clones, though not all of them. The sample shows 75,000 to 100,000 clones, approximately 94% of them seen only once. The V gene lost 3 bases and the J gene lost 0 bases, with 8 bases spanning the gap. Germline-derived CDR1 and CDR2 are SNHLY and FYNNEI. The CDR3 covers 14 residues. The TCR originated in a human donor in good health. Sequencing was done on a sample of T cells isolated from PBMCs. This rearrangement joins TRBV2 to TRBJ1-1; D possibly corresponds to TRBD1 (5 bases). CDR3 DNA sequence: TGTGCCAGCAGTGACCAGGGTCTGAACACTGAAGCTTTCTTT. It is translated as CASSDQGLNTEAFF.